Shown below are 4 T cell receptor beta chains from a single sample sequenced in a study of T cell repertoires in cytomegalovirus infection. The antigens of these receptors remain unknown. MiXCR was run by TCRdb on the reads, yielding one entry per CDR3 protein. The sample records around 800,000 distinct CDR3 sequences, less than 35% being singletons. The starting material was cultured CD8+ T cells from PBMCs, obtained from culture after CMV antigen stimulation. These receptors were taken from a human donor in good health (CMV status not recorded). Some clones in this sample may be carry-over from other donors' samples.

The chain employs TRBV7-9 and TRBJ2-1; no clear D gene. Germline CDR1 SEHNR, CDR2 FQNEAQ (reference sequence). The V gene lost 5 bases and the J gene lost 8 bases, with 10 bases spanning the gap. This CDR3 has 12 amino acids. CDR3 residues: CASSVTKDEQFF. In nucleotides, the CDR3 is TGTGCCAGCAGCGTCACCAAGGATGAGCAGTTCTTC.

V is TRBV20-1 and J is TRBJ1-1; 7 bases map to TRBD1. Germline CDR1 and CDR2: DFQATT and SNEGSKA (reference sequence). The CDR3 loop spans 14 amino acids. After removal of 7 bases from V and 5 bases from J, the junction contained 13 bases not matched to a gene. Here the CDR3 reads CSVRGPGGETEAFF. The CDR3 bases are TGCAGTGTCAGAGGTCCAGGGGGAGAGACTGAAGCTTTCTTT.

This clonotype has more than one count but fewer than ten. The chain uses TRBV28 and TRBJ2-1; D might be TRBD1 (5 bases). The CDR3 covers 11 residues. With 6 bases removed from V and 10 bases from J, the gap between germline ends came to 10 bases. Germline V CDR1 and CDR2: MDHEN, SYDVKM. The CDR3 is CASSHRPEQFF. The CDR3 bases are TGTGCCAGCAGCCACAGGCCCGAGCAGTTCTTC.

This clonotype was counted a few times. J is TRBJ2-2 and V is TRBV25-1, with D perhaps matching TRBD2 (5 bases). The CDR3 sequence is 21 residues long. Germline CDR1 and CDR2: MGHDK and SYGVNS. The V gene lost 0 bases and the J gene lost 4 bases, with 27 bases spanning the gap. CDR3 protein: CASSEYYTNPTRRGPTGELFF. The CDR3 DNA is TGTGCCAGCAGTGAATACTATACGAACCCCACGAGACGGGGTCCCACCGGGGAGCTGTTTTTT.